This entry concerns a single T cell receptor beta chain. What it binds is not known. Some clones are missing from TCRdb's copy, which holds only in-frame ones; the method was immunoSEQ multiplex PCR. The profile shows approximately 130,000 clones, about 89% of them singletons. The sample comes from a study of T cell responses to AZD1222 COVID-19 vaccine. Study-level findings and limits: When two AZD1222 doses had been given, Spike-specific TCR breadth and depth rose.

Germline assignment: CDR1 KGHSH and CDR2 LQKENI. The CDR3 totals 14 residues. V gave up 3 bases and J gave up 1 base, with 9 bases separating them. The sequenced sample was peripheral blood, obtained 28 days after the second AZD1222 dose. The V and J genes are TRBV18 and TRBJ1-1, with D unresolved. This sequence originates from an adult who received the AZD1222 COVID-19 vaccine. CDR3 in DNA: TGTGCCAGCTCACCTCCCGGGAGGAACACTGAAGCTTTCTTT. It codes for CASSPPGRNTEAFF.